Listed below are T cell receptor beta chains from one sample, sequenced in a study of tumour-infiltrating T cells in Burkitt lymphoma. Profiling relied on immunoSEQ multiplex PCR, and the TCRdb table lists in-frame clones only, not all of them. This table has about 46,000 clones, around a third appearing once. Material for sequencing was tumor tissue. These receptors originate from a human donor with Burkitt lymphoma. CDR3s include the opening cysteine and the closing phenylalanine or tryptophan. The D gene is left open where the match is weak. Clone sizes are given selectively: once, few, many, or a class where the clone is expanded.

len | j_gene | abundance | d_gene | v_gene | CDR3nt | CDR3aa
15 | TRBJ2-3 | NA | NA | TRBV11-2 | TGTGCCAGCAGCCCAAGTCTGGTTCGGGCAAATACGCAGTATTTT | CASSPSLVRANTQYF
15 | TRBJ1-6 | few | NA | TRBV7-2 | TGTGCCAGCAGCTTAGAGGCCTTTAGGAATTCACCCCTCCACTTT | CASSLEAFRNSPLHF
13 | TRBJ2-7 | few | TRBD1 | TRBV29-1 | TGCAGCGTGGTGTGGGACAGCCGGTACGAGCAGTACTTC | CSVVWDSRYEQYF
16 | TRBJ2-2 | NA | NA | TRBV5-1 | TGCGCCAGCAGCTTTTCGGGACTGGCGAACACCGGGGAGCTGTTTTTT | CASSFSGLANTGELFF
16 | TRBJ2-7 | NA | TRBD1 | TRBV6-4 | TGTGCCAGCAGTGCCCTTCTGACAGGGGGCCCCTACGAGCAGTACTTC | CASSALLTGGPYEQYF
12 | TRBJ1-2 | few | NA | TRBV2 | TGTGCCAGCGAACAGGCGGACTATGGCTACACCTTC | CASEQADYGYTF
14 | TRBJ2-4 | few | NA | TRBV18 | TGTGCCAGCTCACCCGACGGACCAAAAAACATTCAGTACTTC | CASSPDGPKNIQYF
15 | TRBJ1-6 | NA | NA | TRBV21-1 | TGTGCCAGCAGCAGGGGTGGTGGGGTTAATTCACCCCTCCACTTT | CASSRGGGVNSPLHF
13 | TRBJ1-2 | NA | NA | TRBV18 | TGTGCCAGCTCCGCAACGGGGCCGGATGGCTACACCTTC | CASSATGPDGYTF
14 | TRBJ2-1 | once | TRBD1 | TRBV9 | TGTGCCAGCAGCGTGATCACAGGGGTTAATGAGCAGTTCTTC | CASSVITGVNEQFF
15 | TRBJ2-1 | NA | NA | TRBV18 | TGTGCCAGCTCACCACAACCCGGGGCCGACAATGAGCAGTTCTTC | CASSPQPGADNEQFF
12 | TRBJ2-2 | few | NA | TRBV7-3 | TGTGCCAGCGGCCAGGGACCCGGGGAGCTGTTTTTT | CASGQGPGELFF
14 | TRBJ2-7 | few | TRBD1 | TRBV5-6 | TGTGCCAGCAGCTGGGACAGGGGAACCTACGAGCAGTACTTC | CASSWDRGTYEQYF
16 | TRBJ2-5 | few | NA | TRBV4-3 | TGCGCCAGCAGCCAAAACAGGGGACTAGGAGAAGAGACCCAGTACTTC | CASSQNRGLGEETQYF
16 | TRBJ1-1 | NA | TRBD1 | TRBV5-1 | TGCGCCAGCAGCTTGTTGGCGGGACAGGGGGATCCTTCGGCTTTCTTT | CASSLLAGQGDPSAFF
14 | TRBJ1-1 | NA | NA | TRBV6-1 | TGTGCCAGCAGTCGGGTAAATGCACTCTCTGAAGCTTTCTTT | CASSRVNALSEAFF
15 | TRBJ2-7 | NA | TRBD1 | TRBV7-9 | TGTGCCAGCAGCATTGGCGCAGGGGGAACCTACGAGCAGTACTTC | CASSIGAGGTYEQYF
16 | TRBJ2-1 | NA | TRBD2 | TRBV9 | TGTGCCAGCAGCCTCACGACTAGCGGGGGGGACTATGAGCAGTTCTTC | CASSLTTSGGDYEQFF
15 | TRBJ1-4 | NA | NA | TRBV19 | TGTGCCAGTACTCCACCGGGCCTTACTAATGAAAAACTGTTTTTT | CASTPPGLTNEKLFF
16 | TRBJ2-7 | few | TRBD1 | TRBV6-5 | TGTGCCAGCAGTTACGGCGGGACAGGGAATACCTACGAGCAGTACTTC | CASSYGGTGNTYEQYF
17 | TRBJ1-3 | few | NA | TRBV4-1 | TGCGCCAGCAGCCCCACGGCAGGAGAGCACTCTGGAAACACCATATATTTT | CASSPTAGEHSGNTIYF
15 | TRBJ1-5 | few | NA | TRBV30 | TGTGCCTGGAGCACGGGCTTAGCCTTCAATCAGCCCCAGCATTTT | CAWSTGLAFNQPQHF
15 | TRBJ2-1 | NA | TRBD2 | TRBV4-2 | TGTGCCAGCAGGGAAAGGGGACTAGCGGGGAATGAGCAGTTCTTC | CASRERGLAGNEQFF
16 | TRBJ1-6 | NA | NA | TRBV6-4 | TGTGCCAGCAGTGATGGGACGCCCGGAGTGGGATCACCCCTCCACTTT | CASSDGTPGVGSPLHF
14 | TRBJ1-5 | few | NA | TRBV2 | TGTGCCAGCAGTGGGGGTTATAGCAATCAGCCCCAGCATTTT | CASSGGYSNQPQHF
15 | TRBJ2-2 | NA | NA | TRBV7-9 | TGTGCCAGCAGACCCGGGGCAGGGAACACCGGGGAGCTGTTTTTT | CASRPGAGNTGELFF
17 | TRBJ1-1 | few | NA | TRBV4-3 | TGCGCCAGCAGCCAAGACGCAAAGCAGGCTCAGAACACTGAAGCTTTCTTT | CASSQDAKQAQNTEAFF
14 | TRBJ2-1 | NA | NA | TRBV28 | TGTGCCAGCAACGGGGGACGGACGACCAATGAGCAGTTCTTC | CASNGGRTTNEQFF
19 | TRBJ2-3 | NA | TRBD2 | TRBV27 | TGTGCCAGCAGTTTATTTTCGGGACTAGCGGGGCCGGGCACAGATACGCAGTATTTT | CASSLFSGLAGPGTDTQYF
14 | TRBJ1-5 | NA | NA | TRBV2 | TGTGCCAGCAGTGTAGAGGGGAGAGGACAGCCCCAGCATTTT | CASSVEGRGQPQHF
12 | TRBJ1-1 | few | NA | TRBV5-6 | TGTGCCAGCAGCTTTGAGTGGGGTGAAGCTTTCTTT | CASSFEWGEAFF
14 | TRBJ2-3 | NA | NA | TRBV7-2 | TGTGCCAGCAGCTTAGACGGAGGGACGGATACGCAGTATTTT | CASSLDGGTDTQYF
14 | TRBJ2-3 | NA | TRBD2 | TRBV7-2 | TGTGCCGGCAGCCCAGGGACTAGCGGAGATACGCAGTATTTT | CAGSPGTSGDTQYF
16 | TRBJ2-2 | few | TRBD2 | TRBV5-4 | TGTGCCAGCAGCTTCACGGGACTAGCTAGCACCGGGGAGCTGTTTTTT | CASSFTGLASTGELFF
12 | TRBJ2-1 | NA | NA | TRBV6-5 | TGTGCCAGCAGTGAATGGGGCAATGAGCAGTTCTTC | CASSEWGNEQFF
13 | TRBJ1-5 | few | NA | TRBV5-1 | TGCGCCAGCAGCCCAGGGCTCAATCAGCCCCAGCATTTT | CASSPGLNQPQHF